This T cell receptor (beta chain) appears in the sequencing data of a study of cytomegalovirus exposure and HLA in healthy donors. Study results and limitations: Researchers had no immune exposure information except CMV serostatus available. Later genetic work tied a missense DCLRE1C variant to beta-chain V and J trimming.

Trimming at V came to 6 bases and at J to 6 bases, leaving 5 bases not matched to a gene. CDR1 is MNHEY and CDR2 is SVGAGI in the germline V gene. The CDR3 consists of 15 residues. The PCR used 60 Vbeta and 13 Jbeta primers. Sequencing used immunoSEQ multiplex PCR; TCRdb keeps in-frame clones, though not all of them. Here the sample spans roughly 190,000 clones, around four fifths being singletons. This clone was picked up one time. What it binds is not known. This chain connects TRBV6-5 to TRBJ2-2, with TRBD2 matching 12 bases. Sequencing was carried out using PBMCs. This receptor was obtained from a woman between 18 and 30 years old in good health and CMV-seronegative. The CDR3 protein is CASSRLAGVAGELFF. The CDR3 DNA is TGTGCCAGCAGCCGACTAGCGGGGGTTGCCGGGGAGCTGTTTTTT.